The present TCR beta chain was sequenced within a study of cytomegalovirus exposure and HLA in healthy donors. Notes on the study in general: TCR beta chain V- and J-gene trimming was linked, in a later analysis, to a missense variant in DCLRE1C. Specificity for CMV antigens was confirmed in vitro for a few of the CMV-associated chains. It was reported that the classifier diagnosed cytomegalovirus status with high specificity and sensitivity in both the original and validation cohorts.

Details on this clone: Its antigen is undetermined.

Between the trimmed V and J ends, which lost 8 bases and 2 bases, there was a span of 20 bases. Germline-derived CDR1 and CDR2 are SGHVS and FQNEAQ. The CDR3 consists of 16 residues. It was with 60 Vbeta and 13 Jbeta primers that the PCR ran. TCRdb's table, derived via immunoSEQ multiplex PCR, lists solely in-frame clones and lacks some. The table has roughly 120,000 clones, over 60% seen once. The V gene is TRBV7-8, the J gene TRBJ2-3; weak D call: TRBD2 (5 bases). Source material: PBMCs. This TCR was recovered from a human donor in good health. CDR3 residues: CASSGEDQQPTDTQYF. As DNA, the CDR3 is TGTGCCAGCTCCGGGGAAGACCAGCAACCCACAGATACGCAGTATTTT.